The clone carrying this T cell receptor (beta chain) has at least ten counts. This CDR3 is built from 16 residues. Trimming removed 1 base from V and 9 bases from J, with 19 bases in between. Germline V gene sequence: CDR1 SNHLY, CDR2 FYNNEI. This sample stems from a study of regulatory T cells in long-lasting Graves disease. Time point reported: newly diagnosed GD, antithyroid drugs for less than 3 months. PBMC RNA was the source of the TCR library. The TCR beta library used iRepertoire HTBI primers with Arm-PCR amplification of CDR3. TCRdb processed the multiplex PCR reads anew with MiXCR; each CDR3 protein has one entry. The data show 500,000 or so distinct CDR3 sequences, 15% to 20% seen once. The same sample was also used in a study of T cells in Graves' hyperthyroidism and ophthalmopathy. From that report: The study used the HTBI primer set for a first-round RT-PCR of the TCR CDR3.

This clonotype was obtained from a man in his forties with Graves disease. This chain joins TRBV2 and TRBJ2-1; the D gene could be TRBD1 or TRBD2 (5 bases each). The source was peripheral blood mononuclear cells (PBMCs), collected at new diagnosis, from a patient treated with antithyroid drugs. DNA for the CDR3: TGTGCCAGCAGTGAAGGAGGGGCAGGGAATAGAGGTGAGCAGTTCTTC. Its translation: CASSEGGAGNRGEQFF.